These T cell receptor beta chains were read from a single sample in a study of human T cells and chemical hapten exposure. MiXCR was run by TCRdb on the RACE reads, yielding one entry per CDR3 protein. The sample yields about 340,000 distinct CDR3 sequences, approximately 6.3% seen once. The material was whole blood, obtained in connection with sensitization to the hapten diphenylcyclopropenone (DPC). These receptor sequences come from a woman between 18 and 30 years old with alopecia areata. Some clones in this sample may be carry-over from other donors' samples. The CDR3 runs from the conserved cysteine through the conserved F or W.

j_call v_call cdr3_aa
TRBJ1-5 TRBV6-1 CASSPTDYSNQPQHF
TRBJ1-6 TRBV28 CASSPGTGDNSPLHF
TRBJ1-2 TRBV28 CASSRDRNGYTF
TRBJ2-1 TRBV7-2 CASSLSQSKRNEQFF
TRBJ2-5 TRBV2 CASRVLAAQETQYF
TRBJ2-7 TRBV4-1 CASSQDPAKGGYEQYF
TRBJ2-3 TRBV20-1 CSASFTSGDSTDTQYF
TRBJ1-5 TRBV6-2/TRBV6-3 CATTNQGVTGQPQHF
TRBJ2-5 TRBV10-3 CAIRTEETQYF
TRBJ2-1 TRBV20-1 CSLSTSGGSYNEQFF
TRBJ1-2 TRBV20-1 CSARPDGEYYGYTF
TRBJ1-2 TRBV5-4 CASSQIHGPGGYGYTF
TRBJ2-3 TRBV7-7 CASSLEPSDTQYF
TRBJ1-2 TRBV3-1 CASSQDRSFLRGTPNYGYTF
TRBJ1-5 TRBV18 CASSPVSEILRDQPQHF
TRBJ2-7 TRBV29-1 CSVQGGREQYF
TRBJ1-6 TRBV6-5 CASSYSRSYNSPLHF
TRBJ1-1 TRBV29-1 CSVERTGGTEAFF
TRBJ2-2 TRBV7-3 CASSPAGGPNTGELFF
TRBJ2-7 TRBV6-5 CASSYSYPSLGTGREQYF
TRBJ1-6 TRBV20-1 CSARDPDREASPLHF
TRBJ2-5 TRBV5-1 CASSPLAAGRETQYF
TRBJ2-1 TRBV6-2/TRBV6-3 CASRPTGTSGVDEQFF
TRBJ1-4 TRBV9 CASSVDPGRGREKLFF
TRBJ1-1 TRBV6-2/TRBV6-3 CASSRQGLTEAFF
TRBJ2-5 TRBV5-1 CASSLGLAGAGETQYF
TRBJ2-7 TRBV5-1 CASSPTDRTDPYEQYF
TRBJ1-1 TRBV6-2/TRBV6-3 CASLLTANTEAFF
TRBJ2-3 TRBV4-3 CASSRRTNKTTDTQYF
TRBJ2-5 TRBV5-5 CASSLPPEGWKAQETQYF
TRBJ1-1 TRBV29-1 CSVDTGMNTEAFF
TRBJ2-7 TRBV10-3 CAIIAGSHEQYF
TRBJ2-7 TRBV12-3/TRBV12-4 CASSFYKRGGSYEQYF
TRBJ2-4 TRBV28 CASSPSGGRMYF
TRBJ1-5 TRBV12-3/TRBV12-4 CASTPKGKGTWAQHF
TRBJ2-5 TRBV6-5 CASRPPGGGETQYF
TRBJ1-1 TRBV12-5 CASGTTGIMNTEAFF
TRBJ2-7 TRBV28 CASSASDQWIIYEQYF
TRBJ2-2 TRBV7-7 CASSLNVAGELFF
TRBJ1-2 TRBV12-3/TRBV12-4 CASSLGTVVNYGYTF
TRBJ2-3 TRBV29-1 CSVAWAGGSDTQYF
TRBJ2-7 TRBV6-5 CASSYGDGSSYEQYF
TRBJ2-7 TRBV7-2 CASSLGRGTGTYEQYF
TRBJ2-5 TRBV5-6 CASSVYTSGGAEETQYF
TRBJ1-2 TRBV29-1 CSVEDRSYGYTF
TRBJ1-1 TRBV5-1 CASSLTGTGDTEAFF
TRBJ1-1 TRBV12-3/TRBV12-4 CASLSAGVTNEAFF
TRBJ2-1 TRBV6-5 CASSQTSWGNEQFF
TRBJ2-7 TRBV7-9 CASSLTTRRTYEQYF
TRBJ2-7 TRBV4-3 CASSARGAGGVHEQYF
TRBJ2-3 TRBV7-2 CASSFGAGDTQYF
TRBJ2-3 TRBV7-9 CASSSGSHTDTQYF
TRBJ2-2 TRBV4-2 CASSDPPTKAAGELFF
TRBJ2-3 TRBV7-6 CASSHFASTDTQYF
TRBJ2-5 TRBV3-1 CASSQDKLAGGPETQYF
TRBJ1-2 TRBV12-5 CASAMDSNYGYTF
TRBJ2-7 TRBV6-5 CASSYTPTGTYPYEQYF
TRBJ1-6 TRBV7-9 CASSLGGQVPSPLHF